Presented here are 13 T cell receptor beta chains from one specimen sequenced in a study of OX40 agonist ivuxolimab in advanced cancers. Clones were sequenced by immunoSEQ multiplex PCR, and TCRdb holds only the in-frame ones, with some missing. The sample has roughly 16,000 clones; roughly 90% are singletons. The sequencing used CD4+ or CD8+ T cells sorted from blood, collected in a trial of the OX40 agonist ivuxolimab. The receptors stem from an adult with an advanced solid tumor such as melanoma, head and neck, liver or kidney cancer.

The V and J genes are TRBV4-1 and TRBJ2-1; D is unclear. The CDR3 consists of 12 residues. V shed 4 bases and J shed 9 bases, with 10 bases lying between them. Germline V lookup: CDR1 MGHRA, CDR2 YSYEKL. DNA of the CDR3: TGCGCCAGCAGCCTCGCCGCAGGTGAGCAGTTCTTC. Protein product: CASSLAAGEQFF.

V and J are TRBV5-6 and TRBJ2-5; possible D gene TRBD1, 5 bases. The V and J ends lost 1 base and 1 base respectively, with 8 bases between them. CDR3 length equals 14 residues. Germline-derived CDR1 and CDR2 are SGHDT and YYEEEE. The CDR3 loop reads CASSLRQFQETQYF. DNA for the CDR3: TGTGCCAGCAGCTTGAGACAGTTCCAAGAGACCCAGTACTTC.

This clone was seen once. The rearrangement uses TRBV15 and TRBJ2-7; tentative D call: TRBD1 (6 bases). V lost 0 bases and J 1 base, leaving 7 bases between the germline ends. Germline lookup yields CDR1 LNHNV and CDR2 YYDKDF (reference sequence). This CDR3 has 14 residues. DNA for the CDR3: TGTGCCACCAGCAGAGAAGGGGGTTCCTACGAGCAGTACTTC. Its translation: CATSREGGSYEQYF.

V gene TRBV4-3 combines with J gene TRBJ1-2; D is uncertain. Trimming pared 4 bases from V and 5 bases from J, leaving 11 bases between. CDR1 is LGHNA, CDR2 YSLEER, per germline. CDR3 size: 13 residues. CDR3 sequence: CASSLDGFYGYTF. DNA of the CDR3: TGCGCCAGCAGCCTCGACGGGTTTTATGGCTACACCTTC.

This sequence joins TRBV7-3 and TRBJ1-5; no firm D call. V lost 5 bases and J lost 0, with 8 bases in between. CDR1 SGHTA and CDR2 FQGTGA come from the germline V gene. The CDR3 totals 14 residues. CDR3 in DNA: TGTGCCAGCAGCCAAGATTATAGCAATCAGCCCCAGCATTTT. Translated: CASSQDYSNQPQHF.

The V call is TRBV27, the J call TRBJ2-1; the D gene is possibly TRBD1 (6 bases). Germline CDR1 reads MNHEY; CDR2 reads SMNVEV (reference sequence). The CDR3 has 18 residues. Trimming took 2 bases from V and 9 from J, leaving 26 bases between them. The DNA for the CDR3 is TGTGCCAGCAGTTTAGGACAGACCCTCAGGGAGTGGAGGAGTGAGCAGTTCTTC. Residues: CASSLGQTLREWRSEQFF.

This chain joins TRBV28 and TRBJ1-5, with D possibly being TRBD1 (5 bases). Between the trimmed V and J ends, which lost 2 bases and 4 bases, there was a span of 12 bases. From germline, CDR1 is MDHEN and CDR2 SYDVKM. This CDR3 region has 15 residues. CDR3 bases: TGTGCCAGCAGTTTAATGGGACGGAGGAATCAGCCCCAGCATTTT. Protein sequence: CASSLMGRRNQPQHF.

The J gene is TRBJ2-1, the V gene TRBV28, with D unclear. The germline V and J ends were trimmed by 1 base and 9 bases, with 10 bases remaining between them. Germline V gene sequence: CDR1 MDHEN, CDR2 SYDVKM. The CDR3 sequence is 13 residues long. CDR3 DNA: TGTGCCAGCAGTTTATCCCTAGGCATTGAGCAGTTCTTC. It codes for CASSLSLGIEQFF. Full variable domain (missing parts from reference TRBV28 and TRBJ2-1): DVKVTQSSRYLVKRTGEKVFLECVQDMDHENMFWYRQDPGLGLRLIYFSYDVKMKEKGDIPEGYSVSREKKERFSLILESASTNQTSMYLCASSLSLGIEQFFGPGTRLTVL.

This chain links TRBV6-1 with TRBJ2-5, with 8 bases that match TRBD2. This CDR3 region has 13 residues. CDR1 and CDR2 from the germline V gene are MNHNS and SASEGT. The V and J ends lost 7 bases and 4 bases, in that order; junction bases with no gene match: 5. This CDR3 reads CASTAGLGETQYF. The CDR3 DNA is TGTGCCAGCACTGCGGGACTAGGAGAGACCCAGTACTTC.

This clone was seen once. The chain's CDR3 is CASSLGDLTLQYF. CDR3 bases: TGTGCCAGCAGCTTAGGGGACCTAACGTTGCAGTACTTC. This chain uses TRBV7-6 with TRBJ2-7, with D perhaps assigned TRBD1 or TRBD2 (5 bases each). Trimming shortened V by 1 base and J by 9 bases, and 13 bases separated the two germline ends. CDR3 length equals 13 residues. Germline lookup yields CDR1 SGHVS and CDR2 FNYEAQ.

The genes are TRBV28 and TRBJ1-5; D not certain. There are 13 residues in the CDR3. Per the germline V gene, CDR1 is MDHEN and CDR2 is SYDVKM. The V gene lost 3 bases and the J gene lost 1 base, with 4 bases spanning the gap. The CDR3 region has the DNA TGTGCCAGCAGTTTGGGCAGCAATCAGCCCCAGCATTTT. Protein product: CASSLGSNQPQHF.

V usage is TRBV30 and J usage is TRBJ2-3; D is undetermined. The germline V gene has CDR1 GTSNPN and CDR2 SVGIG (reference sequence). The CDR3 has 12 amino acids. V was trimmed by 1 base and J by 2 bases, leaving 4 bases between them. The CDR3 nucleotides read TGTGCCTGGAGTGAACTCACAGATACGCAGTATTTT. Residues: CAWSELTDTQYF.

V gene TRBV20-1 combines with J gene TRBJ2-5; D is ambiguous. The CDR3 has 10 amino acids. CDR1 DFQATT and CDR2 SNEGSKA come from the germline V gene (reference sequence). The V gene lost 4 bases and the J gene lost 5 bases, with 5 bases spanning the gap. The CDR3 bases are TGCAGTGCTACGCAGGAGACCCAGTACTTC. Protein: CSATQETQYF.